What follows are 21 T cell receptor beta chains derived from one specimen sequenced in a study of blood T cells in healthy people across ages. The authors ran a second PCR of roughly 6 to 11 cycles using a sample-barcoded 5' primer and a J-beta primer mix. TCRdb called the 5' RACE reads again in MiXCR, with one record for every CDR3 protein. The data contain roughly 790,000 distinct CDR3 sequences, about 42% of them singletons. Sequencing input: blood. These receptors were obtained from an older woman in good health.

To note about this clonotype: At one of its ends the junction is not consistent with the germline gene, which may arise from a read error. This sequence joins TRBV11-1 and TRBJ1-6; D is ambiguous. Looked up from germline, CDR1 is SGHAT and CDR2 is FQDESV (reference sequence). The CDR3 has 13 amino acids. CDR3: CASSSGENSPPHF. DNA of the CDR3: TGTGCCAGCAGCAGTGGAGAGAATTCACCCCCCCACTTT.

This clonotype was picked up many times. The chain recombines TRBV3-1 with TRBJ2-3; the D gene is possibly TRBD2 (6 bases). The CDR3 has 14 residues. V lost 4 bases to trimming and J lost 3 bases, with 11 bases between them. Germline V gives CDR1 LGHDT, CDR2 YNNKEL (reference sequence). Written as DNA, the CDR3 is TGTGCCAGCAGCCCGTCGGGGGTGACAGATACGCAGTATTTT. Its translation is CASSPSGVTDTQYF.

This clonotype was seen only a few times. The rearrangement joins TRBV20-1 to TRBJ2-7; tentative D call: TRBD2 (6 bases). V lost 5 bases, J lost 4 bases, and 18 bases lay in between. This CDR3 is built from 14 residues. Germline assignment: CDR1 DFQATT and CDR2 SNEGSKA (reference sequence). DNA of the CDR3: TGCAGTGCTCCCGGATCGTCTAGCGTTTACGAGCAGTACTTC. Amino acids: CSAPGSSSVYEQYF.

This clonotype was observed a few times. This may come from a read error, since a much larger clone is one base off. The chain couples TRBV12-3 or TRBV12-4 to TRBJ2-1; 9 positions agree with TRBD1. The DNA matches TRBJ2-7 better at its end, which makes the J call doubtful. This CDR3 is 12 amino acids long. CDR3 DNA sequence: TGTGGGACAGGGGTTGGGTACAATGAGCAGTACTTC. Amino acids: CGTGVGYNEQYF.

V gene TRBV27 combines with J gene TRBJ2-3; D uncertain. This CDR3 has 16 amino acids. Germline loops: CDR1 MNHEY, CDR2 SMNVEV (reference sequence). V was pared by 3 bases and J by 2 bases, with 15 bases between. The CDR3: CASSFRAQRSTDTQYF. The CDR3 bases are TGTGCCAGCAGTTTTAGGGCACAGAGGTCCACAGATACGCAGTATTTT.

V gene TRBV12-5 combines with J gene TRBJ2-1, with 8 positions matching TRBD1. This CDR3 spans 16 amino acids. CDR1 LGHNT and CDR2 FRNRAP come from the germline V gene. The V segment lost 5 bases and the J segment 3 bases; nucleotides outside the gene matches: 9. The CDR3 DNA reads TGTGCTAGTGGTAGAAGACGACAGGGGATCTACAATGAGCAGTTCTTC. Amino acid sequence: CASGRRRQGIYNEQFF. The whole variable domain, filled in from reference TRBV12-5 and TRBJ2-1, reads DARVTQTPRHKVTEMGQEVTMRCQPILGHNTVFWYRQTMMQGLELLAYFRNRAPLDDSGMPKDRFSAEMPDATLATLKIQPSEPRDSAVYFCASGRRRQGIYNEQFFGPGTRLTVL.

The gene calls are TRBV4-2 and TRBJ2-7; no definite D call. The CDR3 is 17 residues long. CDR1 and CDR2 from the germline V gene are LGHNA and YNFKEQ. V was trimmed by 0 bases and J by 7 bases, leaving 22 bases between them. The CDR3 DNA sequence: TGTGCCAGCAGCCAAGATTCTTCGATCCCCCTAAGGAGAGAGCAGTACTTC. This codes for CASSQDSSIPLRREQYF.

The chain employs TRBV5-1 and TRBJ1-5; 7 positions agree with TRBD1. The ends lost 4 bases at V and 5 bases at J; junction bases unmatched: 3. Germline loops: CDR1 SGHRS, CDR2 YFSETQ. The CDR3 length is 13 residues. The CDR3 DNA follows: TGCGCCAGCAGCGGGGGACAGTATCAGCCCCAGCATTTT. Its translation: CASSGGQYQPQHF.

This sequence joins TRBV4-2 and TRBJ2-1; 13 bases line up with TRBD2. Per the germline V gene, CDR1 is LGHNA and CDR2 is YNFKEQ. This CDR3 contains 16 residues. The ends lost 1 base at V and 7 bases at J; junction bases unmatched: 4. In nucleotides, the CDR3 is TGTGCCAGCAGCCAAGCGGGGACTAGCGGGGAGAATGAGCAGTTCTTC. Its translation: CASSQAGTSGENEQFF.

The CDR3 DNA reads TGTGCCAGCAGCCCCAGGGACGGAGATGCTTCATCGGGAGGGGCCAACGTCCTGACTTTC. Translating gives CASSPRDGDASSGGANVLTF. This chain links TRBV6-2 or TRBV6-3 with TRBJ2-6; D tentatively fits TRBD1 or TRBD2 (5 bases each). The CDR3 sequence is 20 residues long. Germline CDR1 reads MNHEY; CDR2 reads SVGEGT. V was clipped by 6 bases and J by 4 bases, with 28 bases between them.

The chain has TRBV13 and TRBJ2-1; TRBD2 agrees at 11 bases. The V gene's germline CDR1 is PRHDT and CDR2 FYEKMQ (reference sequence). The trim removed 7 bases at V and 4 bases at J, leaving 12 bases unmatched. This CDR3 region has 17 residues. The CDR3 spells CASNRPLLAGVYNEQFF. As DNA, the CDR3 is TGTGCCAGCAACCGCCCCCTACTAGCGGGAGTATACAATGAGCAGTTCTTC.

The chain links TRBV3-1 to TRBJ1-1, with a possible D match to TRBD1 (5 bases). Deletions cut 4 bases from V and 5 bases from J, with 17 bases between. This CDR3 is 15 amino acids long. Germline-derived CDR1 and CDR2 are LGHDT and YNNKEL (reference sequence). CDR3 bases: TGTGCCAGCAGCCTGAGAGGAATAAAGGGGACTGAAGCTTTCTTT. Encoded protein: CASSLRGIKGTEAFF.

The chain is built from TRBV5-1 and TRBJ2-1; 13 nucleotides match TRBD2. V lost 5 bases to trimming and J lost 0 bases; unmatched junction nucleotides: 17. CDR3 length: 21 residues. The germline V gene has CDR1 SGHRS and CDR2 YFSETQ. The CDR3 DNA reads TGCGCCAGCAGGCTTGGATTTCCGGGACTAGCGGGATTAAGCTCCTACAATGAGCAGTTCTTC. Translating gives CASRLGFPGLAGLSSYNEQFF.

This chain uses TRBV5-1 with TRBJ2-4, with TRBD2 matching over 9 bases. CDR3 size: 13 residues. From germline, CDR1 is SGHRS and CDR2 YFSETQ. Unmatched junction bases numbered 4, after V lost 7 bases and J lost 5 bases. CDR3 in DNA: TGCGCCAGCTCGGGACTAGCAGAAAACATTCAGTACTTC. Its protein is CASSGLAENIQYF.

In regard to this clonotype: One end of the junction fails to match germline, which may point to a read error. The rearrangement joins TRBV7-9 to TRBJ1-5, with 7 positions matching TRBD1. This CDR3 has 15 residues. The germline CDR1 and CDR2 sequences are SEHNR and FQNEAQ (reference sequence). The CDR3 DNA follows: TGTGCCAGCAGCTCGCAGGGGGATCGAAATCCGCCCCAGCATTTT. Translation gives CASSSQGDRNPPQHF.

V and J are TRBV2 and TRBJ1-5, with TRBD1 identical over 9 bases. The V and J ends lost 6 bases and 7 bases, in that order; junction bases with no gene match: 10. CDR1 is SNHLY and CDR2 is FYNNEI in the germline V gene. The CDR3 has 15 amino acids. For the CDR3, the DNA is TGTGCCAGCAGCGGTGACAGGGGGGACAAGCAGCCCCAGCATTTT. The encoded protein is CASSGDRGDKQPQHF.

The V gene is TRBV3-1, the J gene TRBJ2-1, with 10 nucleotides matching TRBD2. The germline gives CDR1 LGHDT, CDR2 YNNKEL (reference sequence). CDR3 size: 15 residues. The junction had 7 bases not matched to a gene; V was cut back by 3 bases and J by 8 bases. CDR3 region: CASSHGGLATDEQFF. CDR3 coding DNA: TGTGCCAGCAGCCATGGGGGACTAGCGACCGATGAGCAGTTCTTC.

This clonotype was observed at least ten times. This chain joins TRBV9 and TRBJ2-5, with D possibly called TRBD1 or TRBD2 (5 bases each). The V and J ends lost 0 bases and 5 bases respectively, with 8 bases between them. The CDR3 contains 13 residues. Germline V gives CDR1 SGDLS, CDR2 YYNGEE. The CDR3 DNA reads TGTGCCAGCAGCGTAGTGGGACGGGAGACCCAGTACTTC. Protein sequence: CASSVVGRETQYF.

This chain links TRBV28 with TRBJ1-5; D is unclear. V lost 8 bases, J lost 1 base, and 9 bases lay in between. This CDR3 has 13 residues. Germline V gene lookup returns CDR1 MDHEN and CDR2 SYDVKM. CDR3 sequence (DNA): TGTGCCAGCGGTGAACCGAGCAATCAGCCCCAGCATTTT. This gives the protein CASGEPSNQPQHF.

This clonotype showed up just a few times. This chain uses TRBV12-3 or TRBV12-4 with TRBJ2-5; D unclear. The CDR3 consists of 12 residues. V was cut by 5 bases and J by 11 bases, with 15 bases left in between. Here the CDR3 reads CASSPSVAEQYF. In DNA, the CDR3 is TGTGCCAGCAGTCCGAGTGTGGCGGAGCAGTACTTC.

On this clonotype: A much larger clone differs from this one at a single base, so this may be a read error. The chain uses TRBV27 and TRBJ2-7; D possibly corresponds to TRBD2 (6 bases). The CDR3 length is 14 residues. Trimming cost V 7 bases and J 1 base, with 14 bases left between them. The germline CDR1 and CDR2 sequences are MNHEY and SMNVEV (reference sequence). CDR3 residues: CASMDPEGSYEQYF. DNA for the CDR3: TGTGCCAGCATGGACCCGGAGGGATCCTACGAGCAGTACTTC.